The T cell receptor beta chain described here comes from a study of blood T cell repertoires in COVID-19. Study-level background: Collection of acute and convalescent COVID-19 samples took place in the United States, Italy and Spain. Sample material is recorded as cDNA or gDNA derived from T cells, B-cell-depleted T cells, or PBMCs.

Trimming at V came to 0 bases and at J to 5 bases, leaving 5 bases not matched to a gene. CDR3 length: 14 residues. The germline V gene encodes CDR1 GTSNPN and CDR2 SVGIG (reference sequence). The authors' processing: Counts of nucleated cells, estimated from reference gene primer amplification, were obtained. Sequencing was performed with immunoSEQ multiplex PCR; in TCRdb, only in-frame clones are kept and a portion is missing. V, J and clone size reflect that table, while D and trimming were determined from the DNA. The table records some 140,000 clones, about four fifths of them present only once.

The sample comprised peripheral blood. This sequence joins TRBV30 and TRBJ1-2; 8 nucleotides agree with TRBD1. This TCR was recovered from a woman of 80 years or more with acute or convalescent COVID-19. Here the CDR3 reads CAWSVTGARYGYTF. The CDR3 DNA sequence: TGTGCCTGGAGTGTGACAGGGGCCAGGTATGGCTACACCTTC.